One and the same sample provided the 2 T cell receptor beta chains below, sequenced in a study of T cell repertoires in cytomegalovirus infection. Using its own MiXCR run on the reads, TCRdb lists one record per CDR3 protein. The sample lists about 900,000 distinct CDR3 sequences; around 32% were seen once. No antigen has been assigned to these receptors. Sequenced here: cultured CD8+ T cells from PBMCs, sampled from culture after CMV antigen stimulation. These receptors came from a human donor in good health (CMV status not recorded). Some clones in this sample may be carry-over from other donors' samples.

This clonotype was counted at least ten times. V gene TRBV7-9 combines with J gene TRBJ2-5, with 11 bases matching TRBD2. From germline, CDR1 is SEHNR and CDR2 FQNEAQ (reference sequence). The CDR3 is 13 amino acids. V dropped 7 bases and J dropped 5; count of bases not matched to a gene: 3. CDR3 protein: CASILAGAETQYF. Written as DNA, the CDR3 is TGTGCCAGCATACTAGCGGGGGCTGAGACCCAGTACTTC.

The rearrangement joins TRBV5-1 to TRBJ1-2; D is unclear. The CDR3 runs to 13 residues. Trimming took 10 bases from V and 0 from J, leaving 13 bases between them. Germline V gives CDR1 SGHRS, CDR2 YFSETQ. The CDR3 nucleotides are TGCGCCGCCGCGGGAATCTCTAACTATGGCTACACCTTC. Protein: CAAAGISNYGYTF.